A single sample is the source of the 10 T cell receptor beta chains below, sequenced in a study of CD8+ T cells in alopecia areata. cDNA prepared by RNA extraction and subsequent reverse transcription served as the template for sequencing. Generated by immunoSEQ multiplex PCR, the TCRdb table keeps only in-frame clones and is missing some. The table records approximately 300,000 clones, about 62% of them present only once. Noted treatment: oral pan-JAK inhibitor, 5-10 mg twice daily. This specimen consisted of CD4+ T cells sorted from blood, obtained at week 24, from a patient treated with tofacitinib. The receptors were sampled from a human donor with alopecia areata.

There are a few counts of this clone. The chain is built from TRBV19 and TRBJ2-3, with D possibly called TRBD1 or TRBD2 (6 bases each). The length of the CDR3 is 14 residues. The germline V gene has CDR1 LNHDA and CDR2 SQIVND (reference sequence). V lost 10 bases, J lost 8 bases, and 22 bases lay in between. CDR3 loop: CATATGTPQGTQYF. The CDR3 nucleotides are TGTGCCACCGCGACCGGGACTCCACAGGGTACGCAGTATTTT.

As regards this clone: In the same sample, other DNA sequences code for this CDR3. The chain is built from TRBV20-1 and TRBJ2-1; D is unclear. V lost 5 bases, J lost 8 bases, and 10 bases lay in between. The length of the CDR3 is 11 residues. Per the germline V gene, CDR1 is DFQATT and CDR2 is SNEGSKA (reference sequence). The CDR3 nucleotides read TGCAGTGCTGGTCCTAGGGATGAGCAGTTCTTC. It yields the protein CSAGPRDEQFF.

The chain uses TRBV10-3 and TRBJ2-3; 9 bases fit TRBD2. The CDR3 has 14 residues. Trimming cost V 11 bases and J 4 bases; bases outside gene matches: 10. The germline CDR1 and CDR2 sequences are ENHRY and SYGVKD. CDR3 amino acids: CAARPTSGADTQYF. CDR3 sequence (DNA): TGTGCCGCACGCCCGACTAGCGGCGCAGATACGCAGTATTTT.

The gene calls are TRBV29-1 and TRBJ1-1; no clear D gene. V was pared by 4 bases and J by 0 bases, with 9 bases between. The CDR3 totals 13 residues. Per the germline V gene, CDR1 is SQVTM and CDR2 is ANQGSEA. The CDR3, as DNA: TGCAGCGTTGCCGACAAGATGAACACTGAAGCTTTCTTT. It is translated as CSVADKMNTEAFF.

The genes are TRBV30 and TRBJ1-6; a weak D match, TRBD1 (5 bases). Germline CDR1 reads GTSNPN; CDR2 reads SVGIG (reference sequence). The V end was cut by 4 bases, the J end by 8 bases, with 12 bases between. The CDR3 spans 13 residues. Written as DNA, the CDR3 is TGTGCCTGGACCCCTCGGGGCGATTCACCCCTCCACTTT. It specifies CAWTPRGDSPLHF.

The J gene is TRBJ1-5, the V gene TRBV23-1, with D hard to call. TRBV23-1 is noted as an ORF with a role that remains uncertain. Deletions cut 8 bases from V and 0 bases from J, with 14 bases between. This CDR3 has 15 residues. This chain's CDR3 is CASGPRTDSNQPQHF. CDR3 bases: TGCGCCAGCGGACCTAGGACGGATAGCAATCAGCCCCAGCATTTT.

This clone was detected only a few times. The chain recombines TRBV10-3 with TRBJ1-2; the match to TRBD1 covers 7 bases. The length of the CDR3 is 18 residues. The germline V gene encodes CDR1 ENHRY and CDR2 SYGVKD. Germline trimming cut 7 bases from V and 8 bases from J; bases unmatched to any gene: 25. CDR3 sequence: CAIKGTTGPGSFTIGYTF. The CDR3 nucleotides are TGTGCCATCAAGGGCACGACAGGGCCTGGAAGTTTTACTATCGGCTACACCTTC.

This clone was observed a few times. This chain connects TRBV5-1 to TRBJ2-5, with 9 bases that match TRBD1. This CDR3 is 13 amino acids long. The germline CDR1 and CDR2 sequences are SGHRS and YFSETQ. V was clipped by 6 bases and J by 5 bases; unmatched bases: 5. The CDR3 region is CASNVGQGETQYF. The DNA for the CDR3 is TGCGCCAGCAACGTTGGACAGGGGGAGACCCAGTACTTC.

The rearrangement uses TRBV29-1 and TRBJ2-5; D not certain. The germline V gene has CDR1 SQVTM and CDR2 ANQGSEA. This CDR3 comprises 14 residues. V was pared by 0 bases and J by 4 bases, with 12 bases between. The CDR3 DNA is TGCAGCGTTGAAGATCTCCGCGTGGCAGAGACCCAGTACTTC. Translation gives CSVEDLRVAETQYF.

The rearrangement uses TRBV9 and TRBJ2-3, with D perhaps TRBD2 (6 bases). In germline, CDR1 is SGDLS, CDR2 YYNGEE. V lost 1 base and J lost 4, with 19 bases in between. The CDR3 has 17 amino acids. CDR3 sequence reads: CASSVWHGGAVADTQYF. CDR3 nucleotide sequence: TGTGCCAGCAGCGTATGGCACGGCGGGGCCGTCGCAGATACGCAGTATTTT.